These 5 T cell receptor beta chains came from one sample sequenced in a study of blood T cell repertoires in COVID-19. The table came from immunoSEQ multiplex PCR; TCRdb's copy has only in-frame clones and leaves some out. The profile shows hundreds of thousands of clones, 85% to 90% of them singletons. The sequencing sample was made of PBMCs or T cells enriched from blood (not recorded which). The receptor set was obtained from a woman aged 18-29 years with acute COVID-19.

This sequence joins TRBV6-5 and TRBJ2-7; 11 bases are shared with TRBD1. The trim removed 8 bases at V and 2 bases at J, leaving 5 bases unmatched. Per germline, CDR1 MNHEY and CDR2 SVGAGI. The CDR3 extends over 14 amino acids. The CDR3 DNA sequence: TGTGCCAGCTGTTCGGGACAGGGGGCCTACGAGCAGTACTTC. It codes for CASCSGQGAYEQYF.

The chain recombines TRBV6-2 or TRBV6-3 with TRBJ1-1; D gene ambiguous. The V gene lost 5 bases and the J gene lost 8 bases, with 15 bases spanning the gap. This CDR3 region has 13 residues. Germline V gene sequence: CDR1 MNHEY, CDR2 SVGEGT. The CDR3: CASSPGTVLEAFF. For the CDR3, the DNA is TGTGCCAGCAGTCCAGGAACGGTTTTAGAAGCTTTCTTT.

The chain has TRBV2 and TRBJ2-7; 7 bases line up with TRBD2. V was clipped by 6 bases and J by 1 base; unmatched bases: 9. Germline V CDR1 and CDR2: SNHLY, FYNNEI. The CDR3 is 15 residues long. CDR3 protein: CASSPSGLDSYEQYF. CDR3 in DNA: TGTGCCAGCAGCCCCTCCGGACTAGATTCCTACGAGCAGTACTTC.

The rearrangement uses TRBV3-1 (or the pseudogene TRBV3-2) and TRBJ1-1; 7 bases match TRBD1. Germline assignment: CDR1 LGHDT and CDR2 YNNKEL (reference sequence). V shed 2 bases and J 2 bases; nucleotides not matched to a gene: 8. This CDR3 spans 16 amino acids. Here the CDR3 reads CASSQWFDRDNTEAFF. CDR3 sequence (DNA): TGTGCCAGCAGCCAATGGTTCGACAGGGATAACACTGAAGCTTTCTTT.

This chain uses TRBV19 with TRBJ2-7; a weak D match, TRBD1 (6 bases). The ends were cut back, 3 bases at V and 4 bases at J, with 16 bases in the middle. CDR1 LNHDA and CDR2 SQIVND come from the germline V gene (reference sequence). CDR3 length equals 15 residues. The CDR3 spells CASSIVTGHAYEQYF. CDR3 in DNA: TGTGCCAGTAGTATTGTAACAGGGCATGCTTACGAGCAGTACTTC. The variable domain in full, with the rest retrieved from reference TRBV19 and TRBJ2-7, is DGGITQSPKYLFRKEGQNVTLSCEQNLNHDAMYWYRQDPGQGLRLIYYSQIVNDFQKGDIAEGYSVSREKKESFPLTVTSAQKNPTAFYLCASSIVTGHAYEQYFGPGTRLTVT.